This TCR beta chain was observed in a study of T cell responses to AZD1222 COVID-19 vaccine. CDR1 and CDR2 (germline): SGHKS, YYEKEE (reference sequence). This CDR3 has 13 residues. V lost 2 bases, J lost 7 bases, and 3 bases stayed unmatched. Assay: immunoSEQ multiplex PCR; the TCRdb copy retains only in-frame clones and omits some. The sample holds some 150,000 clones, 80% to 90% seen once. Findings and caveats of the study: Clonal diversity may have been underestimated in mostly white British donors. Spike-specific TCR repertoires showed rising breadth and depth after two AZD1222 doses.

As regards this clone: Its cognate antigen is unknown.

This specimen was peripheral blood, taken 28 days after the second dose of the MenACWY control vaccine. The V gene is TRBV5-5, the J gene TRBJ1-1; 9 bases agree with TRBD1. This receptor was taken from an adult who received the MenACWY meningococcal vaccine as a control. Here the CDR3 DNA reads TGTGCCAGCAGCTTACAGGGGGCTGTTGAAGCTTTCTTT. This translates into CASSLQGAVEAFF.